The 6 T cell receptor beta chains below were found in one sample sequenced in a study of metastatic and nonmetastatic thyroid tumors. Using MiXCR, TCRdb reanalyzed the PCR reads. The top ten hold approximately 9.8% of the sample, which has over 35,000 clones, 17% seen once. Every patient was untreated before thyroid surgery. The sample consisted of tumor tissue. These receptors all come from a female donor with papillary thyroid cancer or a benign thyroid nodule (not recorded which). Some clones in this sample may be carry-over from other donors' samples.

This clone has ten or more counts. This chain links TRBV19 with TRBJ2-2; D ambiguous. V was cut by 5 bases and J by 4 bases, with 14 bases left in between. CDR3 length: 15 residues. Per germline, CDR1 LNHDA and CDR2 SQIVND (reference sequence). The CDR3 sequence is CASSPHGSSTGELFF. The DNA of the CDR3 is TGTGCCAGTAGTCCCCATGGGTCTAGCACCGGGGAGCTGTTTTTT.

This clone was seen at least ten times. The gene calls are TRBV12-3 or TRBV12-4 and TRBJ1-5; tentatively, D is TRBD1 (6 bases). The CDR3 contains 14 residues. Trimming pared 5 bases from V and 4 bases from J, leaving 12 bases between. CDR3 nucleotide sequence: TGTGCCAGCAGTACAGGGACGGCTAATCAGCCCCAGCATTTT. Translation gives CASSTGTANQPQHF.

The table lists this clone with many counts. V usage is TRBV24-1 and J usage is TRBJ1-6, with 7 bases that match TRBD1. V trimming: 11 bases; J trimming: 8 bases; junction bases outside the gene matches: 11. Per the germline V gene, CDR1 is KGHDR and CDR2 is SFDVKD. The CDR3 spans 14 residues. The CDR3 loop is CAKDEGTDDSPLHF. The DNA for the CDR3 is TGTGCCAAGGATGAAGGGACAGACGATTCACCCCTCCACTTT.

This clone was observed many times. V is TRBV9 and J is TRBJ2-3; possible D gene TRBD1, 6 bases. CDR3 length: 12 amino acids. The V gene's germline CDR1 is SGDLS and CDR2 YYNGEE. Deletions cut 2 bases from V and 6 bases from J, with 7 bases between. DNA for the CDR3: TGTGCCAGCAGCGTGCAGGGGGATACGCAGTATTTT. This sequence encodes CASSVQGDTQYF.

This clone was detected many times. A much larger clone lies one base from this, so it may be a read error. The same CDR3 arises from other DNA sequences in this sample as well. This chain uses TRBV19 with TRBJ1-2, with 7 bases lining up with TRBD1. V was pared by 6 bases and J by 7 bases, with 8 bases of the junction left unmatched. CDR1 and CDR2 from the germline V gene are LNHDA and SQIVND (reference sequence). This CDR3 has 13 amino acids. CDR3 region: CASSSTGRAGYTF. CDR3 coding DNA: TGTGCCAGTAGCTCGACAGGGAGGGCTGGCTACACCTTC. Complete variable domain (other parts from reference TRBV19 and TRBJ1-2): DGGITQSPKYLFRKEGQNVTLSCEQNLNHDAMYWYRQDPGQGLRLIYYSQIVNDFQKGDIAEGYSVSREKKESFPLTVTSAQKNPTAFYLCASSSTGRAGYTFGSGTRLTVV.

This clone has ten or more counts. This chain joins TRBV19 and TRBJ1-1; unclear D gene. V was shortened by 3 bases and J by 5 bases, with 7 bases between the two germline ends. Germline CDR1 LNHDA, CDR2 SQIVND (reference sequence). This CDR3 has 12 amino acids. The CDR3 loop reads CASSIGRTEAFF. CDR3 sequence (DNA): TGTGCCAGTAGTATTGGTCGGACTGAAGCTTTCTTT.